The clone carrying this T cell receptor beta chain appeared a few times. Its antigen is not known. Via MiXCR, TCRdb re-called the reads, giving one row per CDR3 protein. In the table there are some 100,000 distinct CDR3 sequences, under 30% of which are singletons. There are 13 residues in the CDR3. In germline, CDR1 is SGHDN, CDR2 FVKESK. Trimming cost V 3 bases and J 4 bases, with 7 bases left between them. This record belongs to a study of T cell repertoires in cytomegalovirus infection. About the study: Use of recently identified HLA-C-restricted and well-studied HLA-B-restricted CMV epitopes was part of the study. CMV infection together with matching HLA type was indicated by public TCR beta signatures. Broader study findings: The cumulative frequency of public TCR beta families identified carriers of CMV plus the relevant HLA. Clonotypes of TCR beta that were HLA-C-restricted and CMV-specific dominated the ex vivo response.

The starting material was CD8+ T cells from cultured PBMCs, obtained from culture after CMV antigen stimulation. This receptor was taken from a human donor in good health (CMV status not recorded). Some clones in this sample may be carry-over from other donors' samples. The V and J genes are TRBV14 and TRBJ2-1; D is undetermined. CDR3 region: CASSQGGYNEQFF. Here the CDR3 DNA reads TGTGCCAGCAGCCAGGGTGGATACAATGAGCAGTTCTTC.